This TCR beta chain emerged from a study of neurological immune-mediated disorders. TCRdb used MiXCR to reprocess the 5' RACE reads, holding one entry per CDR3 protein. The table records 90,000 to 100,000 distinct CDR3 sequences, around 3.3% of them present only once. This clonotype was picked up many times. Looked up from germline, CDR1 is WSHSY and CDR2 is SAAADI. V shed 6 bases, J shed 0 bases, and the junction held 9 bases outside the gene matches. There are 16 residues in the CDR3. The chain couples TRBV10-2 to TRBJ2-3; 7 bases are shared with TRBD2. The TCR was taken from a woman aged 18-35 years with multiple sclerosis. What was sequenced was PBMCs. CDR3 in DNA: TGCGCCAGCAGCCGACTAGCTGATTATAGCACAGATACGCAGTATTTT. Translating it yields CASSRLADYSTDTQYF.